What follows are 5 T cell receptor beta chains derived from one specimen sequenced in a study of T cell repertoires in cytomegalovirus infection. TCRdb independently ran MiXCR on the reads; one entry per CDR3 protein. The table records a few hundred thousand distinct CDR3 sequences, roughly a third of them present only once. Their cognate antigens are unknown. The sample here was cultured PBMCs, taken from culture after CMV antigen stimulation. These receptor sequences come from a human donor in good health (CMV status not recorded). Some clones in this sample may be carry-over from other donors' samples.

This clonotype has at least ten counts. The rearrangement links TRBV7-8 to TRBJ1-5; TRBD1 might be the D (6 bases). V shed 5 bases and J shed 0 bases, with 11 bases lying between them. CDR3 length: 15 amino acids. CDR1 is SGHVS and CDR2 is FQNEAQ in the germline V gene. The CDR3 DNA reads TGTGCCAGCAGCAGAAACAGGGTTAGCAATCAGCCCCAGCATTTT. This translates into CASSRNRVSNQPQHF.

This clonotype was picked up a small number of times. The chain carries TRBV12-5 and TRBJ2-1; D possibly corresponds to TRBD2 (5 bases). CDR3 length equals 16 residues. Between the trimmed V and J ends, which lost 7 bases and 3 bases, there was a span of 19 bases. Germline loops: CDR1 LGHNT, CDR2 FRNRAP. The CDR3 here is CASASTGKRNYNEQFF. The DNA of the CDR3 is TGTGCTAGTGCCAGCACCGGGAAGCGGAACTACAATGAGCAGTTCTTC.

This clonotype was seen just once. The rearrangement links TRBV20-1 to TRBJ1-4; D is uncertain. Trimming took 4 bases from V and 0 from J, leaving 15 bases between them. This CDR3 spans 16 amino acids. Germline CDR1 is DFQATT and CDR2 is SNEGSKA (reference sequence). CDR3 DNA sequence: TGCAGTGCTACTCCTTTCATCCGTGCAACTAATGAAAAACTGTTTTTT. It translates to CSATPFIRATNEKLFF.

This sequence joins TRBV7-9 and TRBJ1-4; TRBD1 might be the D (5 bases). V lost 1 base and J 2 bases, leaving 14 bases between the germline ends. This CDR3 has 17 residues. Germline loops: CDR1 SEHNR, CDR2 FQNEAQ (reference sequence). The CDR3 loop is CASSLGMWGRTNEKLFF. The CDR3 bases are TGTGCCAGCAGCTTAGGAATGTGGGGACGGACTAATGAAAAACTGTTTTTT.

This rearrangement joins TRBV24-1 to TRBJ2-1, with TRBD2 identical over 7 bases. The CDR3 covers 16 residues. V trimming: 1 base; J trimming: 2 bases; junction bases outside the gene matches: 4. Per the germline V gene, CDR1 is KGHDR and CDR2 is SFDVKD. DNA for the CDR3: TGTGCCACCAGTGATTTTGGCGGGAGCACCTACAATGAGCAGTTCTTC. Its protein product is CATSDFGGSTYNEQFF.